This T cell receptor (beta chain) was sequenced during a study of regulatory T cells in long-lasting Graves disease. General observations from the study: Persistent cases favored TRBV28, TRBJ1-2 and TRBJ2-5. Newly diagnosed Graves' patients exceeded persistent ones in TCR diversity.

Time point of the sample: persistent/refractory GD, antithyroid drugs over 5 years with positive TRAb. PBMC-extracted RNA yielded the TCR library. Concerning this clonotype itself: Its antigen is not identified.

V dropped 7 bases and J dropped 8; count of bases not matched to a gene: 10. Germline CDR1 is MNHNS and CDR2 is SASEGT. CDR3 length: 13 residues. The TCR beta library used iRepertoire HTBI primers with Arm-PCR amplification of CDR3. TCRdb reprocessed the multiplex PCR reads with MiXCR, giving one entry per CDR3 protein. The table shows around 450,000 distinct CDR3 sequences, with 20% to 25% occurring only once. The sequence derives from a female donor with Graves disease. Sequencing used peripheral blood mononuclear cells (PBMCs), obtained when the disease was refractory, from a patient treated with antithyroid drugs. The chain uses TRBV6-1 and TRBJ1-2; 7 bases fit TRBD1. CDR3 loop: CASTNPTGRGYTF. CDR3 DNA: TGTGCCAGCACCAACCCGACAGGGCGAGGCTACACCTTC.